This TCR beta chain was found in a study of T cell changes during pregnancy in multiple sclerosis. TCRdb keeps only in-frame clones here, not all; method: immunoSEQ multiplex PCR. The repertoire has about 48,000 clones, around 92% of them found once; the top ten carry approximately 0.91%. The CDR3 is 17 amino acids. Germline V gene data show CDR1 as MRHNA and CDR2 as SNTAGT. The ends lost 5 bases at V and 0 bases at J; junction bases unmatched: 5. The source of this sequence is a female donor in good health, enrolled as a control in a pregnancy study. Sample: CD4+ T cells from peripheral blood mononuclear cells, taken in the second trimester of pregnancy. The gene calls are TRBV6-4 and TRBJ2-2, with TRBD1 matching over 11 bases. CDR3 DNA sequence: TGTGCCAGCAGTCGGACAGGGGGCCGTCCGAACACCGGGGAGCTGTTTTTT. It specifies CASSRTGGRPNTGELFF.